The present TCR beta chain was sequenced within a study of blood T cell repertoires in COVID-19. Study-wide background: From T cells, B-cell-depleted T cells, or PBMCs came the material, which was cDNA or gDNA.

Germline V lookup: CDR1 SGHNT, CDR2 YYREEE (reference sequence). The germline V and J ends were trimmed by 9 bases and 4 bases, with 13 bases remaining between them. The CDR3 covers 12 residues. Generated by immunoSEQ multiplex PCR, the TCRdb table keeps only in-frame clones and is missing some. The table lists fewer than 95,000 clones, around 67% of them singletons. The V and J genes are TRBV5-4 and TRBJ2-5; maybe TRBD1 (7 bases). The source material was peripheral blood. The clonotype originates from a man between 65 and 85 years old with COVID-19, enrolled during active disease. CDR3 nucleotides: TGTGCCACCTCCAGGGGGGTAGAGACCCAGTACTTC. Translated, it gives CATSRGVETQYF.